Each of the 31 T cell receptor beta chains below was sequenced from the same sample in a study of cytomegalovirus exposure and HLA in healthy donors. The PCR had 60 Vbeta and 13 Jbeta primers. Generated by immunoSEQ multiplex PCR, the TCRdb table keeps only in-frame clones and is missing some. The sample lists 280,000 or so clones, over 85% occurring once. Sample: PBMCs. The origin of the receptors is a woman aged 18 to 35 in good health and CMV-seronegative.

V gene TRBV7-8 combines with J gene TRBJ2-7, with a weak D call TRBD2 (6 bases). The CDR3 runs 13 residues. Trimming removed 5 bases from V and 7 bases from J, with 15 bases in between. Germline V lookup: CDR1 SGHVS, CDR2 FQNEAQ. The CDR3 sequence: CASSPNPREEQYF. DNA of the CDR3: TGTGCCAGCAGCCCAAACCCACGGGAGGAGCAGTACTTC.

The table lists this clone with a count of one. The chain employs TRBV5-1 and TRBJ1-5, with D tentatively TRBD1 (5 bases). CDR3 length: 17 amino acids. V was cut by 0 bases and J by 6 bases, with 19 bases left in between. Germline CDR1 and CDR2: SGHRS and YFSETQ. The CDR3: CASSLGHSGRDSQPQHF. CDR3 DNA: TGCGCCAGCAGCTTGGGACACTCAGGGCGAGATAGTCAGCCCCAGCATTTT.

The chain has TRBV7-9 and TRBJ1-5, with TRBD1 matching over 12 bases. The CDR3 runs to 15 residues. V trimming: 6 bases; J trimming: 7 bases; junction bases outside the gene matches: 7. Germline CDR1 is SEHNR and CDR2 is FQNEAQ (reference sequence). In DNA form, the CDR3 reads TGTGCCAGCAGTGCCGGGACAGGGGGCGCGCAGCCCCAGCATTTT. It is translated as CASSAGTGGAQPQHF.

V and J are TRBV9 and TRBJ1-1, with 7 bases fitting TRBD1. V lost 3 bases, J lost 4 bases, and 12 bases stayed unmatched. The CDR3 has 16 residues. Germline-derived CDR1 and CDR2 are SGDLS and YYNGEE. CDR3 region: CASSGGRQGSFTEAFF. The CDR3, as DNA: TGTGCCAGCAGCGGAGGAAGACAGGGTTCGTTCACTGAAGCTTTCTTT.

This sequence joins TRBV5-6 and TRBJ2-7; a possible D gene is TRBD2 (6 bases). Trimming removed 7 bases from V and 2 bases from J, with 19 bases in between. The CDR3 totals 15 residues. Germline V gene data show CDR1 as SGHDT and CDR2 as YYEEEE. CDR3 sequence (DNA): TGTGCCAGCGGGCTGGGGGGTCCCAACCCCTACGAGCAGTACTTC. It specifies CASGLGGPNPYEQYF.

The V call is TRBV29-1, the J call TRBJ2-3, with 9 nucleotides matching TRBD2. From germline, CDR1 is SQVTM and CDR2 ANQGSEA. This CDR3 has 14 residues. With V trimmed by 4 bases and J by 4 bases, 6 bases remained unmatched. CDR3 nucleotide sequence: TGCAGCGTTGGACTAGCGGTTGCCCCAGATACGCAGTATTTT. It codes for CSVGLAVAPDTQYF.

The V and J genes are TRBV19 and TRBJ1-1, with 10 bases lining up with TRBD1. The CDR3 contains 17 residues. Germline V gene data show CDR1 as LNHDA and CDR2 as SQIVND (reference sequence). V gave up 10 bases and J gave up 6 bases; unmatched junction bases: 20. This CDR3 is CATQKWDRGRGGPEAFF. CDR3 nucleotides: TGTGCCACCCAGAAGTGGGACAGGGGACGGGGCGGGCCTGAAGCTTTCTTT. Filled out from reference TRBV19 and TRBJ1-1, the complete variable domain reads DGGITQSPKYLFRKEGQNVTLSCEQNLNHDAMYWYRQDPGQGLRLIYYSQIVNDFQKGDIAEGYSVSREKKESFPLTVTSAQKNPTAFYLCATQKWDRGRGGPEAFFGQGTRLTVV.

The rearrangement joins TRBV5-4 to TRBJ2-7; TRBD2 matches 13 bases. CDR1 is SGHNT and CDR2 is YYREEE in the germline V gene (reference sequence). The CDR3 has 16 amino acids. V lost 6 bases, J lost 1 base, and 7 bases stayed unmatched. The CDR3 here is CASTPGTSGASYEQYF. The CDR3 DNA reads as TGTGCCAGCACTCCAGGGACTAGCGGGGCATCCTACGAGCAGTACTTC.

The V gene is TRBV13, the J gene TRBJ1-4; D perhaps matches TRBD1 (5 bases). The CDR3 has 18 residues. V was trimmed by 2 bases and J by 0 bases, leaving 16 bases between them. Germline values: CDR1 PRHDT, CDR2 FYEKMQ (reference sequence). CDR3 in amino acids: CASSLRRQRGATNEKLFF. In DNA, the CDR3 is TGTGCCAGCAGCTTAAGGCGACAGCGGGGGGCAACTAATGAAAAACTGTTTTTT.

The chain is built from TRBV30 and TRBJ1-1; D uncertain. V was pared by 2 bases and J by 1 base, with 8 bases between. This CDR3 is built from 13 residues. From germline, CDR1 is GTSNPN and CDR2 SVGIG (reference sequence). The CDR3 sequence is CAWSSRRNTEAFF. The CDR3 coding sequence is TGTGCCTGGAGTTCGCGCCGGAACACTGAAGCTTTCTTT.

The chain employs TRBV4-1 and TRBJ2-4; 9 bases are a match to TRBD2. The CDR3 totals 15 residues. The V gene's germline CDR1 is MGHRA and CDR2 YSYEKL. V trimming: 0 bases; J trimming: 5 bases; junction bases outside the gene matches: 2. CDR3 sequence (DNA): TGCGCCAGCAGCCAAGATGGGACTAGCCAAAACATTCAGTACTTC. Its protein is CASSQDGTSQNIQYF.

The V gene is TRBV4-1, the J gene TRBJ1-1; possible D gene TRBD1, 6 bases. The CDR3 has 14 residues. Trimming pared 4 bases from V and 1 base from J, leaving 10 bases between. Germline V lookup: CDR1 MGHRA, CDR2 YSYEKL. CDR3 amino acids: CASSRLTGNTEAFF. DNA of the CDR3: TGCGCCAGCAGCCGGCTGACAGGGAACACTGAAGCTTTCTTT.

The CDR3 spells CASSVGQGRNEKLFF. CDR3 nucleotides: TGTGCCAGTAGTGTGGGACAGGGCCGAAATGAAAAACTGTTTTTT. The chain links TRBV19 to TRBJ1-4, with TRBD1 matching over 9 bases. Germline V gene sequence: CDR1 LNHDA, CDR2 SQIVND (reference sequence). The V gene end was trimmed by 5 bases and the J gene end by 5 bases; junction bases not matched to a gene: 6. The CDR3 consists of 15 residues.

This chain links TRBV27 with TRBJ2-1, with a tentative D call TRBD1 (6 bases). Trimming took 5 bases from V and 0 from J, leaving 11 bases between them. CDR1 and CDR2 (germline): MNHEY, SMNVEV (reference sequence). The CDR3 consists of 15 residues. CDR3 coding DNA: TGTGCCAGCAGTACAGGGCCCAGCTCCTACAATGAGCAGTTCTTC. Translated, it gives CASSTGPSSYNEQFF.

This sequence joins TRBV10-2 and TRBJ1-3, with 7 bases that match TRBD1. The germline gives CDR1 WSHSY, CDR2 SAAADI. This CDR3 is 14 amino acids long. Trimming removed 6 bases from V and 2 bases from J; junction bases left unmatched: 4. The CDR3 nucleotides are TGCGCCAGCAGGGGGACAGCCACTGGAAACACCATATATTTT. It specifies CASRGTATGNTIYF.

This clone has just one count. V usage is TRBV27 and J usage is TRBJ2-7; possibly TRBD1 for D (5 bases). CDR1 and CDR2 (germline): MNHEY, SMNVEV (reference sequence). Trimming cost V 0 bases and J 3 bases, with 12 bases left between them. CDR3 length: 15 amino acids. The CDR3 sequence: CASSLSADSRYEQYF. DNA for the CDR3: TGTGCCAGCAGTTTATCGGCCGACAGCCGCTACGAGCAGTACTTC.

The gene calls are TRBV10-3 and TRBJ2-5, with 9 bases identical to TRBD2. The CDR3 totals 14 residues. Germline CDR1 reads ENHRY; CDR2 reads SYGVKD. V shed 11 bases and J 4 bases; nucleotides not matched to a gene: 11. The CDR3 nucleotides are TGTGCCTCGCGCGGGGAGCGGGGGGTAGAGACCCAGTACTTC. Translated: CASRGERGVETQYF.

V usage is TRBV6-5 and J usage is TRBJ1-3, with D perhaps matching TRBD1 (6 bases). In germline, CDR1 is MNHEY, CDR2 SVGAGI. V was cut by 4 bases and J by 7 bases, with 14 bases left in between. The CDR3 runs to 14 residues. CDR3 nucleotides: TGTGCCAGCAGTTTGGACAGCGGGGTGAACACCATATATTTT. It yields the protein CASSLDSGVNTIYF.

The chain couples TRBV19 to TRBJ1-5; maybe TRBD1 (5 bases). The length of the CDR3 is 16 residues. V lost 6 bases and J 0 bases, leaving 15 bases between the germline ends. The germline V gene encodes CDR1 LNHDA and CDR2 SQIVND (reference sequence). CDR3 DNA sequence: TGTGCCAGTAGAGTTAGGCTCAGGGATAGCAATCAGCCCCAGCATTTT. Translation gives CASRVRLRDSNQPQHF. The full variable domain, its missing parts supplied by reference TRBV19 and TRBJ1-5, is DGGITQSPKYLFRKEGQNVTLSCEQNLNHDAMYWYRQDPGQGLRLIYYSQIVNDFQKGDIAEGYSVSREKKESFPLTVTSAQKNPTAFYLCASRVRLRDSNQPQHFGDGTRLSIL.

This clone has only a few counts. CDR3 amino acids: CASSSQGAHTEAFF. As DNA, the CDR3 is TGTGCCAGCAGCTCCCAGGGGGCGCACACTGAAGCTTTCTTT. The chain combines TRBV7-2 with TRBJ1-1, with 8 bases fitting TRBD1. Germline lookup yields CDR1 SGHTA and CDR2 FQGNSA. The CDR3 contains 14 residues. Unmatched junction bases numbered 4, after V lost 4 bases and J lost 3 bases.

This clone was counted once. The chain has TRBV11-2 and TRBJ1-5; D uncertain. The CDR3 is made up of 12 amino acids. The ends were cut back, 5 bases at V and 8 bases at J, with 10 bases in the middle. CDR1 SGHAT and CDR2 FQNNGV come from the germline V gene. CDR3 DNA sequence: TGTGCCAGCAGCCACCTCGGGGAGCCCCAGCATTTT. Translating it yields CASSHLGEPQHF.

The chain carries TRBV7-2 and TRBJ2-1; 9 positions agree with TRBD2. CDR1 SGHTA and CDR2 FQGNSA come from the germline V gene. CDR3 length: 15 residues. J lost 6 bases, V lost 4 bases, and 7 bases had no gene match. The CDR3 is CASSSAASGINEQFF. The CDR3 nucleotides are TGTGCCAGCAGCTCCGCGGCTAGCGGGATCAATGAGCAGTTCTTC.

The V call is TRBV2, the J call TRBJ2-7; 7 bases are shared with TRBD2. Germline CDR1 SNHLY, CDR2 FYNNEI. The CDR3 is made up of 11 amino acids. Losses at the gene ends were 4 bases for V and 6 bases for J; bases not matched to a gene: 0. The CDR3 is CASSGGGEQYF. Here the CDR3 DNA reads TGTGCCAGCAGTGGCGGGGGCGAGCAGTACTTC. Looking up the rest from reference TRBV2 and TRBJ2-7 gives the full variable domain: EPEVTQTPSHQVTQMGQEVILRCVPISNHLYFYWYRQILGQKVEFLVSFYNNEISEKSEIFDDQFSVERPDGSNFTLKIRSTKLEDSAMYFCASSGGGEQYFGPGTRLTVT.

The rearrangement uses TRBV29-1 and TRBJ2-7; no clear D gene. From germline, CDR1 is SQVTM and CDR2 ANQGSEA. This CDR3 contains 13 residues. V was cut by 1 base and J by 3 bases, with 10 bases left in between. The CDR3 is CSVEGAIDYEQYF. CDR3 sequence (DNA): TGCAGCGTTGAAGGGGCCATAGACTACGAGCAGTACTTC.

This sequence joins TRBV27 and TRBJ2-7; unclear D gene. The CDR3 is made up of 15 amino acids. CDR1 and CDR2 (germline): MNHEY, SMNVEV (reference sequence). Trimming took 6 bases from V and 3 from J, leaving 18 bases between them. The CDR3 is CASSRAFQVRYEQYF. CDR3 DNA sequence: TGTGCCAGCAGCCGTGCTTTCCAGGTTCGCTACGAGCAGTACTTC.

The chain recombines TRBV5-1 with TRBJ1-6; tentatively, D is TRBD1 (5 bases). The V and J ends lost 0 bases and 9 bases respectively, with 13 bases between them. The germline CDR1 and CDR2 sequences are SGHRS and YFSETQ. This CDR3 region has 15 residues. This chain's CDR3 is CASSLGWGVPSPLHF. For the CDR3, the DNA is TGCGCCAGCAGCTTGGGATGGGGGGTACCTTCACCCCTCCACTTT.

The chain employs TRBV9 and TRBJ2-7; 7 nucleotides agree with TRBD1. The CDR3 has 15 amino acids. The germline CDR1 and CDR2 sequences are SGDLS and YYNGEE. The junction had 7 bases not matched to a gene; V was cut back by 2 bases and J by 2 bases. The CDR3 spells CASSVETGRTYEQYF. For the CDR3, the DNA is TGTGCCAGCAGCGTCGAGACAGGGCGAACCTACGAGCAGTACTTC.

Written as DNA, the CDR3 is TGTGCCAGCAGTTACTCGTGGGAGGGCACTGAAGCTTTCTTT. It yields the protein CASSYSWEGTEAFF. The chain carries TRBV6-6 and TRBJ1-1; D ambiguous. V was trimmed by 0 bases and J by 4 bases, leaving 9 bases between them. The CDR3 extends over 14 amino acids. CDR1 and CDR2 from the germline V gene are MNHNY and SVGAGI (reference sequence).

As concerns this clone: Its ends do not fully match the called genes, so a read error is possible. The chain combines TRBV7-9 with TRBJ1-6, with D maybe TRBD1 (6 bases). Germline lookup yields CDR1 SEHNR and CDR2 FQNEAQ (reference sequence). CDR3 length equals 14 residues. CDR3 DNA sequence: TGTTCCAGCAGCTTAGGACAGTGGGGCTCACCCCTCCACTTT. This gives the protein CSSSLGQWGSPLHF.

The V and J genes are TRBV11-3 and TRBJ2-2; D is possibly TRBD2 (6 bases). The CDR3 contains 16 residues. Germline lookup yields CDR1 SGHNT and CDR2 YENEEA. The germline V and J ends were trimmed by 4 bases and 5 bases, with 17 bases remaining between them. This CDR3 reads CASSSFGGKGTGELFF. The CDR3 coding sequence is TGTGCCAGCAGCTCGTTCGGAGGGAAGGGGACCGGGGAGCTGTTTTTT.

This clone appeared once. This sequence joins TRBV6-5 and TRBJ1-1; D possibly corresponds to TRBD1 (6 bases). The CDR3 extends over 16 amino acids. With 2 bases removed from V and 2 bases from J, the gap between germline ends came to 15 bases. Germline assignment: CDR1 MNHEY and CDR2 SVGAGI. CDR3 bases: TGTGCCAGCAGTTACGGGGCAGGGGCCTTAAACACTGAAGCTTTCTTT. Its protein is CASSYGAGALNTEAFF.